This TCR beta chain was profiled in a study of T cell responses to AZD1222 COVID-19 vaccine. Study-wide points: Most donors were white British and more were female, and clonal diversity was possibly underestimated. At baseline, just five to seven AZD1222 recipients tested seropositive. The study found Spike-specific TCR breadth and depth rose after two AZD1222 doses. Per reports, nearly half of all spike-specific TCRs target regions that are unmutated in variants.

Notes on this clone: The antigen remains undetermined.

The V segment lost 7 bases and the J segment 6 bases; nucleotides outside the gene matches: 12. Germline CDR1 reads SNHLY; CDR2 reads FYNNEI. The CDR3 is 15 amino acids. TCRdb keeps only in-frame clones here, not all; method: immunoSEQ multiplex PCR. The sample yields over 95,000 clones, around nine tenths seen once. This TCR derives from an adult who received the AZD1222 COVID-19 vaccine. Sample: peripheral blood, taken 28 days after the second AZD1222 dose. This chain connects TRBV2 to TRBJ2-1, with 7 positions matching TRBD2. CDR3 region: CASTALGGVGNEQFF. In DNA form, the CDR3 reads TGTGCCAGCACCGCGCTGGGGGGGGTTGGCAATGAGCAGTTCTTC.